The clone carrying this TCR beta chain appeared once. The CDR3 totals 16 residues. The junction had 7 bases not matched to a gene; V was cut back by 5 bases and J by 4 bases. CDR1 and CDR2 (germline): SGHAT, FQNNGV. This entry belongs to a study of technical replicates of blood from a handful of donors. Sequencing used immunoSEQ multiplex PCR; TCRdb keeps in-frame clones, though not all of them. The table has around 93,000 clones, 95% seen once. Sequenced: T cells isolated from PBMCs. The chain recombines TRBV11-2 with TRBJ2-7; 14 bases fit TRBD2. This sequence was found in a human donor in good health. The CDR3, as DNA: TGTGCCAGCAGCGAAGGGACTAGCGGGAGTATTTACGAGCAGTACTTC. This codes for CASSEGTSGSIYEQYF.